Below, 31 T cell receptor beta chains from the same sample are listed, as sequenced in a study of T-cell reconstitution after alpha-beta-depleted transplantation in children. Unique molecular identifiers were used in preparing the TCRbeta library. MiXCR, run by TCRdb on the PCR reads, gives a single entry per CDR3 protein. The table lists about 180,000 distinct CDR3 sequences, over 8.5% of them singletons. Sequences were derived from PBMCs, sampled before TCRalphabeta/CD19-depleted stem cell transplant. These TCRs come from a boy between 2 and 10 years old with acute myeloid leukemia, due to receive a stem cell transplant.

This clonotype was observed at least ten times. The genes are TRBV6-5 and TRBJ2-2; no clear D gene. In germline, CDR1 is MNHEY, CDR2 SVGAGI. V was trimmed by 4 bases and J by 1 base, leaving 19 bases between them. This CDR3 comprises 18 residues. CDR3 protein: CASSSPVASKGNTGELFF. CDR3 DNA sequence: TGTGCCAGCAGTTCCCCAGTTGCGTCAAAGGGGAACACCGGGGAGCTGTTTTTT.

In its sample, this clonotype was seen a few times. The chain combines TRBV7-9 with TRBJ2-3, with 8 bases that match TRBD2. V shed 6 bases, J shed 0 bases, and the junction held 5 bases outside the gene matches. Germline CDR1 reads SEHNR; CDR2 reads FQNEAQ (reference sequence). The CDR3 consists of 15 residues. The CDR3 here is CASRGRGASTDTQYF. The CDR3 DNA reads TGTGCCAGCAGGGGGCGGGGGGCCAGCACAGATACGCAGTATTTT.

The V and J genes are TRBV5-1 and TRBJ2-1, with D perhaps matching TRBD2 (5 bases). The assigned J gene may be wrong: the sequence end matches TRBJ2-7 better. The CDR3 has 14 residues. Per the germline V gene, CDR1 is SGHRS and CDR2 is YFSETQ. CDR3 in DNA: TGCGCCAGCAGCTCCGGTGCGGGTTCCTACGAGCAGTACTTC. Its translation is CASSSGAGSYEQYF.

This clonotype came up many times. The rearrangement joins TRBV10-3 to TRBJ2-7; no clear D. Trimming removed 0 bases from V and 6 bases from J, with 9 bases in between. This CDR3 comprises 13 residues. Germline V CDR1 and CDR2: ENHRY, SYGVKD. CDR3 nucleotide sequence: TGTGCCATCAGTGAGTCGAAATGGTCCGAGCAGTACTTC. It translates to CAISESKWSEQYF.

This clonotype was counted many times. The chain carries TRBV5-1 and TRBJ2-1; D gene uncertain. Germline CDR1 SGHRS, CDR2 YFSETQ. The V and J ends lost 3 bases and 8 bases respectively, with 9 bases between them. The CDR3 is made up of 12 amino acids. The CDR3 nucleotides read TGCGCCAGCAGCTGGTCGTCCGATGAGCAGTTCTTC. Its protein product is CASSWSSDEQFF.

The table lists this clonotype with many counts. The chain combines TRBV20-1 with TRBJ2-7, with no clear D. The CDR3 is 14 amino acids. The V and J ends lost 5 bases and 0 bases respectively, with 14 bases between them. Germline lookup yields CDR1 DFQATT and CDR2 SNEGSKA (reference sequence). CDR3 in DNA: TGCAGTGCTCCCGGAGCTACCAGCTCCTACGAGCAGTACTTC. Translation: CSAPGATSSYEQYF.

This clonotype came up many times. V usage is TRBV5-1 and J usage is TRBJ2-1; 10 nucleotides agree with TRBD1. Trimming took 7 bases from V and 8 from J; bases not matched to a gene: 9. This CDR3 is built from 14 residues. Germline assignment: CDR1 SGHRS and CDR2 YFSETQ. The DNA for the CDR3 is TGCGCCAGCGGACGTTCCGGGACAGGGGATGAGCAGTTCTTC. Translating it yields CASGRSGTGDEQFF. Full variable domain (missing parts from reference TRBV5-1 and TRBJ2-1): KAGVTQTPRYLIKTRGQQVTLSCSPISGHRSVSWYQQTPGQGLQFLFEYFSETQRNKGNFPGRFSGRQFSNSRSEMNVSTLELGDSALYLCASGRSGTGDEQFFGPGTRLTVL.

In its sample, this clonotype was seen many times. V gene TRBV28 combines with J gene TRBJ2-7; D may be TRBD2 (7 bases). The CDR3 extends over 14 amino acids. V was shortened by 7 bases and J by 2 bases, with 15 bases between the two germline ends. Germline CDR1 MDHEN, CDR2 SYDVKM. The CDR3 loop is CASNGGALPYEQYV. In DNA, the CDR3 is TGTGCCAGCAATGGGGGGGCGCTCCCCTACGAGCAGTACGTC.

This clonotype came up many times. The V call is TRBV7-9, the J call TRBJ1-2; D is perhaps TRBD1 (5 bases). Trimming cost V 1 base and J 6 bases, with 15 bases left between them. The CDR3 contains 15 residues. Germline CDR1 is SEHNR and CDR2 is FQNEAQ (reference sequence). The CDR3 DNA is TGTGCCAGCAGCTTAGTAGCAGGGCCTTGGGATGGCTACACCTTC. It codes for CASSLVAGPWDGYTF.

This clonotype was picked up many times. Here the CDR3 reads CASSDSGQNTGELFF. The CDR3 bases are TGTGCCAGCAGTGACTCCGGACAGAACACCGGGGAGCTGTTTTTT. The V gene is TRBV6-4, the J gene TRBJ2-2; possibly TRBD1 for D (5 bases). The CDR3 runs 15 residues. In germline, CDR1 is MRHNA, CDR2 SNTAGT. The V and J ends lost 0 bases and 1 base respectively, with 6 bases between them.

Many counts were recorded for this clonotype. V gene TRBV6-1 combines with J gene TRBJ1-1; no clear D. CDR1 and CDR2 from the germline V gene are MNHNS and SASEGT. CDR3 length: 12 amino acids. V shed 7 bases and J shed 2 bases, with 8 bases lying between them. CDR3 region: CASNPENTEAFF. The CDR3 coding sequence is TGTGCCAGCAACCCGGAAAACACTGAAGCTTTCTTT.

This clonotype has at least ten counts. V usage is TRBV25-1 and J usage is TRBJ1-2; TRBD1 aligns across 8 bases. Germline V gene data show CDR1 as MGHDK and CDR2 as SYGVNS. This CDR3 is 13 amino acids long. J lost 4 bases, V lost 8 bases, and 6 bases had no gene match. CDR3 DNA: TGTGCCAGCGCTTTAGGGACAGGCTATGGCTACACCTTC. Protein sequence: CASALGTGYGYTF.

In this sample, this clonotype turned up many times. The V gene is TRBV27, the J gene TRBJ2-3, with 10 bases aligning to TRBD2. J was trimmed by 4 bases and V by 4 bases; bases with no gene match: 8. CDR1 is MNHEY and CDR2 is SMNVEV in the germline V gene (reference sequence). The CDR3 runs 16 residues. CDR3 sequence: CASSSKKREGPDTQYF. CDR3 nucleotides: TGTGCCAGCAGTTCGAAGAAGCGGGAGGGGCCAGATACGCAGTATTTT.

The V gene is TRBV30, the J gene TRBJ1-2; the match to TRBD1 covers 9 bases. Unmatched junction bases numbered 7, after V lost 3 bases and J lost 8 bases. The CDR3 extends over 13 amino acids. Germline CDR1 is GTSNPN and CDR2 is SVGIG (reference sequence). The CDR3 region has the DNA TGTGCCTGGAGACCCGGGACAGGGACCGGCTACACCTTC. Amino acids: CAWRPGTGTGYTF.

This clonotype occurred many times. V usage is TRBV5-1 and J usage is TRBJ2-3, with a weak D call TRBD2 (6 bases). This CDR3 spans 13 amino acids. Trimming took 6 bases from V and 5 from J, leaving 13 bases between them. Germline assignment: CDR1 SGHRS and CDR2 YFSETQ. CDR3 protein: CASTGPGVDTQYF. In DNA form, the CDR3 reads TGCGCCAGCACAGGGCCGGGAGTAGATACGCAGTATTTT.

As regards this clonotype: A much larger clone differs from this one at a single base, so this may be a read error. J is TRBJ1-6 and V is TRBV12-3 or TRBV12-4; 7 bases are a match to TRBD1. The V and J ends lost 6 bases and 10 bases, in that order; junction bases with no gene match: 24. The CDR3 is 19 amino acids. The CDR3 bases are TGTGCCAGCAGCTCAATACGACAGGGTATAGCGGCGGGAGGGTCACCCCTCCACTTT. It yields the protein CASSSIRQGIAAGGSPLHF.

This clonotype was recorded at least ten times. V is TRBV3-1 and J is TRBJ1-5; D remains unclear. Trimming shortened V by 4 bases and J by 2 bases, and 15 bases separated the two germline ends. This CDR3 is 16 amino acids long. CDR1 LGHDT and CDR2 YNNKEL come from the germline V gene (reference sequence). CDR3 DNA: TGTGCCAGCAGCCTTCCAGACTGGGTTGGCAATCAGCCCCAGCATTTT. It codes for CASSLPDWVGNQPQHF.

This clonotype occurred many times. The V gene is TRBV7-3, the J gene TRBJ2-7, with a possible D match to TRBD1 (6 bases). This CDR3 is built from 15 residues. The germline V gene encodes CDR1 SGHTA and CDR2 FQGTGA. The V end was cut by 2 bases, the J end by 3 bases, with 14 bases between. CDR3 residues: CASSLLGHGFYEQYF. DNA of the CDR3: TGTGCCAGCAGCTTATTGGGACACGGTTTCTACGAGCAGTACTTC.

This clonotype was found many times. The rearrangement uses TRBV27 and TRBJ1-1; 7 bases align to TRBD1. The CDR3 loop spans 14 amino acids. Unmatched junction bases numbered 7, after V lost 5 bases and J lost 4 bases. CDR1 is MNHEY, CDR2 SMNVEV, per germline (reference sequence). CDR3 sequence (DNA): TGTGCCAGCAGTACCAAGACAGGGATCACTGAAGCTTTCTTT. It yields the protein CASSTKTGITEAFF.

This clonotype was detected ten times or more. The rearrangement links TRBV6-5 to TRBJ1-3; TRBD1 might be the D (5 bases). The germline V gene encodes CDR1 MNHEY and CDR2 SVGAGI. This CDR3 has 17 amino acids. V was pared by 2 bases and J by 0 bases, with 14 bases between. The DNA for the CDR3 is TGTGCCAGCAGTTACGGGGGGAGCGGTCACTCTGGAAACACCATATATTTT. Translation: CASSYGGSGHSGNTIYF.

Many counts were recorded for this clonotype. The chain uses TRBV29-1 and TRBJ1-2; D remains ambiguous. The length of the CDR3 is 11 residues. Germline CDR1 SQVTM, CDR2 ANQGSEA. The V and J ends lost 0 bases and 6 bases respectively, with 5 bases between them. The CDR3 protein is CSVEEGNGYTF. The CDR3 coding sequence is TGCAGCGTTGAAGAGGGTAATGGCTACACCTTC.

This clonotype has at least ten counts. The chain combines TRBV5-1 with TRBJ1-2, with 9 bases identical to TRBD1. J lost 6 bases, V lost 1 base, and 13 bases had no gene match. The CDR3 consists of 17 residues. Per the germline V gene, CDR1 is SGHRS and CDR2 is YFSETQ. The CDR3 here is CASSLPAQGANLNGYTF. The CDR3 coding sequence is TGCGCCAGCAGCTTGCCCGCACAGGGGGCGAATTTAAATGGCTACACCTTC.

Turning to this clonotype: A read error may produce the germline difference seen at one junction end. The chain couples TRBV28 to TRBJ1-6; no definite D call. The germline V gene encodes CDR1 MDHEN and CDR2 SYDVKM. The CDR3 consists of 12 residues. The CDR3 DNA reads as TGTGCCAGCAGTTTACTTGACAAGGCCGTAAGCTTT. This gives the protein CASSLLDKAVSF.

This clonotype came up many times. The chain joins TRBV29-1 to TRBJ2-5; D unresolved. The CDR3 contains 16 residues. Germline values: CDR1 SQVTM, CDR2 ANQGSEA. V gave up 6 bases and J gave up 0 bases, with 20 bases separating them. CDR3 amino acids: CSVIFVSRMYQETQYF. The DNA for the CDR3 is TGCAGCGTCATTTTTGTATCGAGGATGTACCAAGAGACCCAGTACTTC.

This clonotype was found many times. The gene calls are TRBV7-9 and TRBJ2-3; the D is unclear. The length of the CDR3 is 16 residues. The germline V gene has CDR1 SEHNR and CDR2 FQNEAQ (reference sequence). V shed 2 bases and J shed 0 bases, with 12 bases lying between them. CDR3 DNA: TGTGCCAGCAGCTTAAGTTTGGGCGCTAGCACAGATACGCAGTATTTT. Amino acid sequence: CASSLSLGASTDTQYF.

This clonotype has at least ten counts. V is TRBV20-1 and J is TRBJ2-2; TRBD1 matches 9 bases. V lost 1 base to trimming and J lost 3 bases; unmatched junction nucleotides: 6. Germline values: CDR1 DFQATT, CDR2 SNEGSKA (reference sequence). The length of the CDR3 is 16 residues. CDR3 DNA sequence: TGCAGTGCTAGAGTTCCGGGACAGGGTGACACCGGGGAGCTGTTTTTT. This sequence encodes CSARVPGQGDTGELFF.

This clonotype was observed many times. V is TRBV2 and J is TRBJ2-1, with D possibly matching TRBD2 (6 bases). V was pared by 6 bases and J by 2 bases, with 8 bases between. The germline V gene encodes CDR1 SNHLY and CDR2 FYNNEI. This CDR3 has 13 amino acids. Here the CDR3 reads CASSGSTYNEQFF. CDR3 DNA sequence: TGTGCCAGCAGCGGGAGTACCTACAATGAGCAGTTCTTC.

There are many counts of this clonotype. V usage is TRBV12-3 or TRBV12-4 and J usage is TRBJ1-3; D unclear. The CDR3 loop spans 14 amino acids. The ends were cut back, 7 bases at V and 0 bases at J, with 10 bases in the middle. CDR3 amino acids: CASTPGDSGNTIYF. DNA for the CDR3: TGTGCCAGCACCCCAGGCGACTCTGGAAACACCATATATTTT.

This clonotype was counted many times. The V call is TRBV7-9, the J call TRBJ2-5; D unclear. The germline V gene has CDR1 SEHNR and CDR2 FQNEAQ (reference sequence). This CDR3 comprises 15 residues. Trimming took 1 base from V and 1 from J, leaving 10 bases between them. This CDR3 reads CASSLDGRLQETQYF. The CDR3, as DNA: TGTGCCAGCAGCTTAGACGGACGCCTCCAAGAGACCCAGTACTTC.

This clonotype came up many times. The chain combines TRBV19 with TRBJ1-1, with D maybe TRBD1 (5 bases). This CDR3 is built from 15 residues. V lost 5 bases to trimming and J lost 5 bases, with 18 bases between them. Per germline, CDR1 LNHDA and CDR2 SQIVND (reference sequence). CDR3 residues: CASSWGLLSGTEAFF. The CDR3 DNA sequence: TGTGCCAGTAGTTGGGGACTCCTATCCGGGACTGAAGCTTTCTTT.

Points on this clonotype: This may be a read error: a much more frequent sequence differs by one nucleotide. The J gene is TRBJ1-2, the V gene TRBV6-4; possible D gene TRBD1, 6 bases. The CDR3 is made up of 13 amino acids. The germline CDR1 and CDR2 sequences are MRHNA and SNTAGT. Trimming took 6 bases from V and 4 from J, leaving 12 bases between them. For the CDR3, the DNA is TGTGCCAGCAGAGTGGGGGCCGGCTATGGCTACACCTTC. It codes for CASRVGAGYGYTF.